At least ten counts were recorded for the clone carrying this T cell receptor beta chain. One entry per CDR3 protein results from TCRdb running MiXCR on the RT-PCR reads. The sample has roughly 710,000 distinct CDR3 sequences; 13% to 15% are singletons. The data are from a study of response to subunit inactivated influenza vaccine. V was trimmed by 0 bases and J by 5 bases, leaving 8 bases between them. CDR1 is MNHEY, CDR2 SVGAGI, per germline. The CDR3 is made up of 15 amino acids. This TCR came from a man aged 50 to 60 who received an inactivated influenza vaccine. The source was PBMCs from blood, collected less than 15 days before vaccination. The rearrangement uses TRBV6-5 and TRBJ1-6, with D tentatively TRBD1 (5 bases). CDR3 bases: TGTGCCAGCAGTTACTCTACAGGAGATAATTCACCCCTCCACTTT. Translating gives CASSYSTGDNSPLHF.